The 9 T cell receptor beta chains reported below all come from one sample, sequenced in a study of cytomegalovirus exposure and HLA in healthy donors. The PCR had 60 Vbeta and 13 Jbeta primers. Produced via immunoSEQ multiplex PCR; TCRdb's table is partial and in-frame only. Counted here are about 120,000 clones, roughly 8.6% occurring once; the ten biggest clones make up 5% to 6.5%. The sequencing sample was made of PBMCs. Receptors were obtained from a woman aged 40 to 50 in good health and CMV-seropositive.

This clone was counted a few times. The chain links TRBV5-4 to TRBJ1-1; possible D gene TRBD1, 6 bases. The CDR3 extends over 16 amino acids. Trimming stripped 4 bases from V and 5 bases from J, with 21 bases between. Germline CDR1 is SGHNT and CDR2 is YYREEE (reference sequence). The CDR3 is CASSPKGQYGWTEAFF. DNA for the CDR3: TGTGCCAGCAGCCCGAAAGGACAGTATGGGTGGACTGAAGCTTTCTTT.

There are a few counts of this clone. The chain combines TRBV2 with TRBJ1-1, with D possibly matching TRBD1 (6 bases). The CDR3 spans 13 residues. Deletions cut 4 bases from V and 7 bases from J, with 13 bases between. Per germline, CDR1 SNHLY and CDR2 FYNNEI. The CDR3 loop is CASSGIDRIEAFF. DNA for the CDR3: TGTGCCAGCAGTGGGATCGACAGGATTGAAGCTTTCTTT.

This clone was recorded a few times. The chain has TRBV7-7 and TRBJ1-1; 7 bases line up with TRBD1. Germline CDR1 SSHAT, CDR2 FNYEAQ (reference sequence). V lost 5 bases to trimming and J lost 4 bases; unmatched junction nucleotides: 10. The CDR3 has 15 residues. This CDR3 reads CASSPPPRGATEAFF. Written as DNA, the CDR3 is TGTGCCAGCAGCCCCCCGCCCAGGGGGGCCACTGAAGCTTTCTTT.

In its sample, this clone was seen a few times. The rearrangement links TRBV6-1 to TRBJ2-7, with TRBD1 matching over 7 bases. In germline, CDR1 is MNHNS, CDR2 SASEGT. J lost 2 bases, V lost 6 bases, and 7 bases had no gene match. The CDR3 sequence is 14 residues long. CDR3: CASRAGTVPYEQYF. For the CDR3, the DNA is TGTGCCAGCAGGGCCGGGACAGTCCCCTACGAGCAGTACTTC.

This clone was observed a few times. This chain uses TRBV7-3 with TRBJ1-5; tentative D call: TRBD1 (5 bases). This CDR3 contains 15 residues. The germline gives CDR1 SGHTA, CDR2 FQGTGA. The ends were cut back, 2 bases at V and 6 bases at J, with 14 bases in the middle. The CDR3 is CASSLPDINCQPQHF. CDR3 sequence (DNA): TGTGCCAGCAGCTTACCGGACATCAATTGTCAGCCCCAGCATTTT.

The chain combines TRBV18 with TRBJ2-2; 8 bases are shared with TRBD1. The germline CDR1 and CDR2 sequences are KGHSH and LQKENI. The CDR3 has 15 residues. V lost 5 bases, J lost 3 bases, and 5 bases stayed unmatched. The CDR3 coding sequence is TGTGCCAGCTCATCGGACAGGGTGTACACCGGGGAGCTGTTTTTT. Translated, it gives CASSSDRVYTGELFF.

J is TRBJ1-2 and V is TRBV19, with D perhaps TRBD1 (6 bases). The V end was cut by 4 bases, the J end by 3 bases, with 15 bases between. This CDR3 contains 15 residues. Looked up from germline, CDR1 is LNHDA and CDR2 is SQIVND (reference sequence). The CDR3 loop reads CASSTQQGVDYGYTF. The CDR3 DNA sequence: TGTGCCAGTAGTACGCAACAGGGTGTAGACTATGGCTACACCTTC.

This sequence joins TRBV9 and TRBJ2-1; D is ambiguous. In germline, CDR1 is SGDLS, CDR2 YYNGEE. This CDR3 is built from 15 residues. Trimming shortened V by 0 bases and J by 0 bases, and 7 bases separated the two germline ends. CDR3 loop: CASSVVTRSYNEQFF. DNA for the CDR3: TGTGCCAGCAGCGTAGTCACTCGCTCCTACAATGAGCAGTTCTTC.

In its sample, this clone was seen a few times. The V gene is TRBV28, the J gene TRBJ1-6; D is ambiguous. Trimming pared 4 bases from V and 7 bases from J, leaving 26 bases between. The CDR3 has 19 residues. Germline V CDR1 and CDR2: MDHEN, SYDVKM. The CDR3 DNA reads TGTGCCAGCAGTTCCCGGGAGGGTGAAGGACCTCACGGGAATTCACCCCTCCACTTT. This sequence encodes CASSSREGEGPHGNSPLHF. Full variable domain (rest looked up from reference TRBV28 and TRBJ1-6): DVKVTQSSRYLVKRTGEKVFLECVQDMDHENMFWYRQDPGLGLRLIYFSYDVKMKEKGDIPEGYSVSREKKERFSLILESASTNQTSMYLCASSSREGEGPHGNSPLHFGNGTRLTVT.